One and the same sample provided the 10 T cell receptor beta chains below, sequenced in a study of T cells in Graves' hyperthyroidism and ophthalmopathy. TCR beta CDR3 region amplification was performed from RNA transcripts. A first-round RT-PCR of the TCR CDR3 used the HTBI primer set. TCRdb recomputed calls from the multiplex PCR reads with MiXCR, one row per CDR3 protein. In the table there are a few hundred thousand distinct CDR3 sequences, approximately 25% of which are singletons. The sample taken for sequencing was blood. These TCRs come from a man in his fifties with Graves' hyperthyroidism.

This clonotype was observed many times. This sequence joins TRBV18 and TRBJ1-1; the D gene is possibly TRBD1 (5 bases). Trimming stripped 3 bases from V and 8 bases from J, with 13 bases between. Per germline, CDR1 KGHSH and CDR2 LQKENI. This CDR3 is 13 amino acids long. CDR3 residues: CASSPGRVGEAFF. For the CDR3, the DNA is TGTGCCAGCTCACCTGGCAGGGTTGGGGAAGCTTTCTTT.

The chain links TRBV12-3 or TRBV12-4 to TRBJ2-5; D gene unclear. This CDR3 has 14 amino acids. V lost 3 bases to trimming and J lost 2 bases, with 10 bases between them. DNA for the CDR3: TGTGCCAGCAGTTTTGCACGAATACAAGAGACCCAGTACTTC. Protein sequence: CASSFARIQETQYF.

The chain recombines TRBV7-9 with TRBJ1-1; 9 bases align to TRBD1. The CDR3 sequence is 18 residues long. Losses at the gene ends were 0 bases for V and 1 base for J; bases not matched to a gene: 9. CDR1 is SEHNR, CDR2 FQNEAQ, per germline (reference sequence). The CDR3, as DNA: TGTGCCAGCAGCTTAGCGGACACAGGGGGCGCCGAGAACACTGAAGCTTTCTTT. It codes for CASSLADTGGAENTEAFF.

This clonotype appeared a few times. The chain couples TRBV3-1 to TRBJ1-5; D uncertain. V was clipped by 3 bases and J by 0 bases, with 3 bases between them. CDR3 length: 13 amino acids. The germline gives CDR1 LGHDT, CDR2 YNNKEL (reference sequence). CDR3 coding DNA: TGTGCCAGCAGCCACGATAGCAATCAGCCCCAGCATTTT. Protein product: CASSHDSNQPQHF.

This rearrangement joins TRBV6-1 to TRBJ2-5; 10 nucleotides match TRBD2. Germline V gene lookup returns CDR1 MNHNS and CDR2 SASEGT. The CDR3 is made up of 16 amino acids. With 6 bases clipped from V and 0 bases from J, the junction kept 7 bases outside the gene matches. The CDR3 is CASRPTGTSDQETQYF. The CDR3 bases are TGTGCCAGCAGACCCACCGGGACTAGCGACCAAGAGACCCAGTACTTC.

The sample holds one count of this clonotype. The V and J genes are TRBV28 and TRBJ2-1, with D perhaps TRBD1 (6 bases). The ends were cut back, 7 bases at V and 6 bases at J, with 16 bases in the middle. CDR3 length: 14 amino acids. Per the germline V gene, CDR1 is MDHEN and CDR2 is SYDVKM. CDR3 residues: CASMIGGRVNEQFF. CDR3 DNA sequence: TGTGCCAGCATGATAGGGGGACGGGTCAATGAGCAGTTCTTC.

This clonotype was picked up a small number of times. This sequence joins TRBV28 and TRBJ1-4; D is unresolved. The CDR3 spans 14 residues. Per germline, CDR1 MDHEN and CDR2 SYDVKM. The ends were cut back, 6 bases at V and 8 bases at J, with 16 bases in the middle. CDR3: CASRPQDRDEKLFF. The CDR3 coding sequence is TGTGCCAGCAGGCCTCAAGATAGAGACGAAAAACTGTTTTTT.

There are a few counts of this clonotype. The rearrangement uses TRBV12-3 or TRBV12-4 and TRBJ1-1; no clear D. The CDR3 runs 14 residues. Trimming left V 4 bases short and J 3 bases short, with 12 bases between. Here the CDR3 reads CASSSPVGDTEAFF. In nucleotides, the CDR3 is TGTGCCAGCAGTTCCCCAGTTGGGGACACTGAAGCTTTCTTT.

The genes are TRBV5-1 and TRBJ2-1; D possibly corresponds to TRBD1 (5 bases). There are 14 residues in the CDR3. The V and J ends lost 0 bases and 5 bases respectively, with 9 bases between them. Germline values: CDR1 SGHRS, CDR2 YFSETQ. The CDR3 reads CASSLADSDNEQFF. The CDR3 nucleotides read TGCGCCAGCAGCTTGGCCGACAGCGACAATGAGCAGTTCTTC.

This clonotype turned up a few times. A read error is possible here, since a much larger clone lies one base away. The CDR3 nucleotides are TGTGCCAGCAGCTTAGATCCCCAGGCCCAGTACTTC. This translates into CASSLDPQAQYF. The J gene is TRBJ2-5, the V gene TRBV11-2; D unresolved. The CDR3 has 12 amino acids. The V gene's germline CDR1 is SGHAT and CDR2 FQNNGV. V lost 0 bases and J lost 9, with 8 bases in between.